This is a list of T cell receptor beta chains from one sample in a study of cytomegalovirus exposure and HLA in healthy donors. TCRdb keeps only in-frame clones here, not all; method: immunoSEQ multiplex PCR. The top ten clones hold over 1.5% of a sample with some 180,000 clones, roughly 70% of them seen once. Sample: PBMCs. The receptor source for this set is a woman aged 25 to 39 in good health and CMV-seronegative. Each CDR3 is given with its conserved first and last residue. D genes are given only for firm matches. Clone size is given for some rows only: seen once, a few or many times, or a class if the clone is expanded.

TRBJ1-4,.,TRBV29-1,.,TGCAGCGTTGAAGCGGGTGAAAAACTGTTTTTT,CSVEAGEKLFF
TRBJ2-7,.,TRBV21-1,.,TGTGCCAGCAGCCGGCGGGACAGGGCACCCTACGAGCAGTACTTC,CASSRRDRAPYEQYF
TRBJ2-6,.,TRBV4-2,TRBD1,TGTGCCAGCAGCCAACACGGGACAGGGAACTCTGGGGCCAACGTCCTGACTTTC,CASSQHGTGNSGANVLTF
TRBJ2-7,.,TRBV11-2,.,TGTGCCAGCAGCTTAGATGTGCGAGGCAGATCCTACGAGCAGTACTTC,CASSLDVRGRSYEQYF
TRBJ2-1,.,TRBV5-1,.,TGCGCCAGCAGCTTGTTGGAAGGCAGTCTGGGCAGGGGCTACAATGAGCAGTTCTTC,CASSLLEGSLGRGYNEQFF
TRBJ1-3,.,TRBV6-5,.,TGTGCCAGCAGTTACTCTGACAGCCTCTCTGGAAACACCATATATTTT,CASSYSDSLSGNTIYF
TRBJ2-2,.,TRBV7-9,TRBD1,TGTGCCAGCAGCCCACCTTGGCAGGGGGCTGGGACCGGGGAGCTGTTTTTT,CASSPPWQGAGTGELFF
TRBJ1-1,.,TRBV2,TRBD1,TGTGCCAGCAGTGGACAGGGGGTCCCGAACACTGAAGCTTTCTTT,CASSGQGVPNTEAFF
TRBJ2-1,.,TRBV7-9,.,TGTGCCAGCAGCTTAGGAACTCTTACTGCTTCCTACAATGAGCAGTTCTTC,CASSLGTLTASYNEQFF
TRBJ2-7,.,TRBV5-1,TRBD1,TGCGCCAGCAGCTATGGACAGGGAGAGGACGAGCAGTACTTC,CASSYGQGEDEQYF
TRBJ2-5,.,TRBV30,.,TGTGCCTGGAGTGGGACAGTTTATGTAAAGACCCAGTACTTC,CAWSGTVYVKTQYF
TRBJ2-7,.,TRBV19,TRBD1,TGTGCCAGTAGACCGACAGGGGGGATTAACGAGCAGTACTTC,CASRPTGGINEQYF
TRBJ2-5,once,TRBV30,TRBD2,TGTGCCTGGAGTTTAGCGGGAGAGACCCAGTACTTC,CAWSLAGETQYF
TRBJ1-3,few,TRBV4-1,.,TGCGCCAGCAGCCCGGGAATAGCAGGAAACACCATATATTTT,CASSPGIAGNTIYF